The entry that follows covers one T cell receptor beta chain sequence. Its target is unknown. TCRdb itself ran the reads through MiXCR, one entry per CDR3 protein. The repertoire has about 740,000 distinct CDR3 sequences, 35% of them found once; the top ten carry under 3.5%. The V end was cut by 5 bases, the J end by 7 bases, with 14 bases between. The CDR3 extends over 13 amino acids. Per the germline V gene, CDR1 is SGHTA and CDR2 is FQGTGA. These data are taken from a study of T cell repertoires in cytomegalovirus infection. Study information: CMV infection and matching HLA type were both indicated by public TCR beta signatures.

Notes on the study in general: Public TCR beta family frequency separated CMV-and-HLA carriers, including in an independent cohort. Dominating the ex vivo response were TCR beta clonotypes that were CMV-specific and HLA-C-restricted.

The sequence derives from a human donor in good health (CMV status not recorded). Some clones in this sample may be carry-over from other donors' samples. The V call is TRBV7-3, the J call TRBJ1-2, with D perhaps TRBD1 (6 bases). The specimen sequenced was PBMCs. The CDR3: CASSRTAHSGYTF. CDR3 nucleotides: TGTGCCAGCAGCCGGACAGCTCACTCTGGCTACACCTTC.